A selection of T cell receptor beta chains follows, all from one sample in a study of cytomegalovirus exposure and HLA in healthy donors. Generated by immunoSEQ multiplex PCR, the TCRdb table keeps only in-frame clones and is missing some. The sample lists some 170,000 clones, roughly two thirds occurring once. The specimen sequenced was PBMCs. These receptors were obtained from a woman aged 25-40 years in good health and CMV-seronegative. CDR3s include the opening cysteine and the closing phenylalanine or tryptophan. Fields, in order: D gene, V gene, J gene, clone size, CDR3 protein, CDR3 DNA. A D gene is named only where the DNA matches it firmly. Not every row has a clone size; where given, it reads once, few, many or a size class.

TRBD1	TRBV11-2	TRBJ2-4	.	CASSPRQGMSANF	TGTGCCAGCAGCCCTAGACAGGGAATGAGTGCGAACTTC
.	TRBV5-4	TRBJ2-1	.	CASSETENNEQFF	TGTGCCAGCAGCGAGACAGAGAACAATGAGCAGTTCTTC
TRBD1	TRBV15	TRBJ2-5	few	CATSMDREETQYF	TGTGCCACCAGCATGGACAGGGAAGAGACCCAGTACTTC
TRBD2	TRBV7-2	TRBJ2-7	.	CASSSGLAGKSSYEQYF	TGTGCCAGCAGCTCGGGACTAGCGGGAAAGAGCTCCTACGAGCAGTACTTC
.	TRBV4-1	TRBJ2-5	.	CASSRGRYQETQYF	TGCGCCAGCAGCCGCGGGCGGTACCAAGAGACCCAGTACTTC
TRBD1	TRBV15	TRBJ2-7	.	CATSRGGTGGTYEQYF	TGTGCCACCAGCAGAGGAGGCACAGGGGGAACCTACGAGCAGTACTTC
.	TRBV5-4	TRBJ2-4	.	CASSLLDGRAKNIQYF	TGTGCCAGCAGCTTGTTGGATGGGCGAGCCAAAAACATTCAGTACTTC
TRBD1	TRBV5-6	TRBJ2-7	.	CASSLVGQMSEQYF	TGTGCCAGCAGCTTGGTGGGACAGATGAGCGAGCAGTACTTC
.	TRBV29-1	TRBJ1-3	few	CSVEDRTAGNTIYF	TGCAGCGTTGAAGATAGGACAGCTGGAAACACCATATATTTT
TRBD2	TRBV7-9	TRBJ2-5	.	CASSSSGQETQYF	TGTGCCAGCAGCTCTAGCGGCCAAGAGACCCAGTACTTC
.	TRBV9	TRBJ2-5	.	CASSKNSGETQYF	TGTGCCAGCAGTAAAAATTCCGGAGAGACCCAGTACTTC
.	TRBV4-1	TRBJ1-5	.	CASSLGQYSNQPQHF	TGCGCCAGCAGCCTCGGACAGTATAGCAATCAGCCCCAGCATTTT
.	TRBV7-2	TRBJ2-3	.	CASSLGGEFTDTQYF	TGTGCCAGCAGCTTAGGGGGGGAGTTCACAGATACGCAGTATTTT
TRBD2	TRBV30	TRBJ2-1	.	CASRGESSGWKQFF	TGTGCCTCCCGGGGAGAATCTAGCGGGTGGAAGCAGTTCTTC
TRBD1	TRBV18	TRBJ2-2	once	CASSLGQGNTGELFF	TGTGCCAGCTCACTTGGACAGGGGAACACCGGGGAGCTGTTTTTT
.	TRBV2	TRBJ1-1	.	CASKRTETTEAFF	TGTGCCAGCAAACGGACAGAAACCACTGAAGCTTTCTTT
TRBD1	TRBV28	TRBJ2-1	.	CASSHQTGAWFEQFF	TGTGCCAGCAGTCACCAGACAGGGGCCTGGTTTGAGCAGTTCTTC
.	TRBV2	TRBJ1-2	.	CASSEAGMSGYTF	TGTGCCAGCAGTGAAGCCGGGATGAGTGGCTACACCTTC
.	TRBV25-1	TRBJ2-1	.	CASSEIGSVEQFF	TGTGCCAGCAGTGAAATCGGTAGCGTTGAGCAGTTCTTC
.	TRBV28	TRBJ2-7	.	CASSPGLSYEQYF	TGTGCCAGCAGCCCGGGACTTTCATACGAGCAGTATTTC
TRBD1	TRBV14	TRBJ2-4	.	CASSLGQGDKNIQYF	TGTGCCAGCAGCCTCGGACAGGGCGACAAAAACATTCAGTACTTC
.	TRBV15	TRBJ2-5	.	CATIKMGGETQYF	TGTGCCACCATCAAAATGGGGGGAGAGACCCAGTACTTC
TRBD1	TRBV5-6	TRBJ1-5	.	CASSSYTGQGGNQPQHF	TGTGCCAGCAGCTCCTACACTGGACAGGGCGGAAATCAGCCCCAGCATTTT
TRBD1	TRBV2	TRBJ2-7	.	CASRLTGAYEQYF	TGTGCCAGCCGGCTGACAGGGGCCTACGAGCAGTACTTC
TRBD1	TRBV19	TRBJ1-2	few	CASWKRQGQGYTF	TGTGCCAGTTGGAAGAGACAGGGCCAAGGCTACACCTTC
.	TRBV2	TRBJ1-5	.	CASRATTVSSNQPQHF	TGTGCCAGCAGGGCAACGACAGTATCAAGCAATCAGCCCCAGCATTTT
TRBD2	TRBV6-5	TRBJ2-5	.	CASRGLAGRETQYF	TGTGCCAGCAGAGGACTAGCGGGGAGGGAGACCCAGTACTTC
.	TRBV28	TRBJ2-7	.	CASSGPYYEQYF	TGTGCCAGCAGTGGCCCTTACTACGAGCAGTACTTC
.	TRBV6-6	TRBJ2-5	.	CATSYYMEDQETQYF	TGTGCCACCAGTTATTACATGGAGGACCAAGAGACCCAGTACTTC
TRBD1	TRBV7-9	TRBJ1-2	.	CASSQQGRTVRGYTF	TGTGCCAGCAGCCAACAGGGGAGAACGGTGAGAGGCTACACCTTC
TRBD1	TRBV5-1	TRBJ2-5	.	CASSLPRGRRETQYF	TGCGCCAGCAGCTTGCCGAGGGGGCGCAGAGAGACCCAGTACTTC
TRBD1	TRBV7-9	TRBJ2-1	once	CATPDRGRNEQFF	TGTGCCACCCCGGACAGGGGGCGAAATGAGCAGTTCTTC
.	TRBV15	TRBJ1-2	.	CATSRDSVGGAYTF	TGTGCCACCAGCAGAGATAGTGTGGGGGGGGCCTACACCTTC
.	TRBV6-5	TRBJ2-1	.	CASRGGTSYNEQFF	TGTGCCAGCAGAGGCGGGACCTCCTACAATGAGCAGTTCTTC
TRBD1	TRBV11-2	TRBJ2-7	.	CASSPDRTGAYEQYF	TGTGCCAGCAGTCCTGACAGGACAGGGGCCTACGAGCAGTACTTC
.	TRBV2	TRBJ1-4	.	CASSWTSSNEKLFF	TGTGCCAGCTCCTGGACAAGCTCTAATGAAAAACTGTTTTTT
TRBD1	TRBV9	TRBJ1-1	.	CASSRTGGNTEAFF	TGTGCCAGCAGTCGGACAGGGGGAAACACTGAAGCTTTCTTT
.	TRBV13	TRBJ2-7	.	CASSLDRWTYEQYF	TGTGCCAGCAGCTTAGACAGGTGGACCTACGAGCAGTACTTC
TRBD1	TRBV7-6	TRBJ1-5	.	CASSQGTGRAPQHF	TGTGCCAGCAGCCAAGGGACAGGGCGGGCGCCCCAGCATTTT
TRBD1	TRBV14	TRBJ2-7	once	CASSQARTGETREQYF	TGTGCCAGCAGCCAAGCCCGGACAGGGGAGACCCGCGAGCAGTACTTC
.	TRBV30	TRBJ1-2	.	CAWSLTGSYGYTF	TGTGCCTGGAGTCTCACAGGGTCCTATGGCTACACCTTC
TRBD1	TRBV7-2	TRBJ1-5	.	CASSLQGGQPQHF	TGTGCCAGCAGCTTACAGGGGGGTCAGCCCCAGCATTTT
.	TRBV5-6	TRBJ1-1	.	CASSLSRPNTEAFF	TGTGCCAGCAGCTTGTCGAGGCCGAACACTGAAGCTTTCTTT
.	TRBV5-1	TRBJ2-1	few	CASSLGGEGPYNEQFF	TGCGCCAGCAGCTTGGGGGGGGAAGGCCCCTACAATGAGCAGTTCTTC
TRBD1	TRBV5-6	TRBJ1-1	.	CASSFGQGGTEAFF	TGTGCCAGCAGCTTCGGACAGGGAGGCACTGAAGCTTTCTTT
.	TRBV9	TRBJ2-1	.	CASSAPGHRQNEQFF	TGTGCCAGCAGCGCACCGGGACATAGACAGAATGAGCAGTTCTTC
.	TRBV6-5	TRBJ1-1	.	CASKGYGSANTEAFF	TGTGCCAGCAAGGGGTATGGGTCGGCGAACACTGAAGCTTTCTTT
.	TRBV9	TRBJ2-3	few	CASSVGGDTDTQYF	TGTGCCAGCAGCGTAGGCGGTGACACAGATACGCAGTATTTT
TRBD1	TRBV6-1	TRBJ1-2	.	CASSEATGLYGYTF	TGTGCCAGCAGTGAAGCGACAGGGCTCTATGGCTACACCTTC
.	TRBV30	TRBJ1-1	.	CAWSVLAILSHTEAFF	TGTGCCTGGAGTGTACTTGCGATCCTAAGCCACACTGAAGCTTTCTTT
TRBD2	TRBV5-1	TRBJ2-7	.	CASSLIAGGAYEQYF	TGCGCCAGCAGCTTGATCGCGGGAGGGGCCTACGAGCAGTACTTC
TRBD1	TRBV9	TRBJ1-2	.	CASSVDRGGGYTF	TGTGCCAGCAGCGTGGACAGGGGCGGTGGCTACACCTTC
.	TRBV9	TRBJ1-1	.	CASSVAVNTEAFF	TGTGCCAGCAGCGTAGCTGTTAACACTGAAGCTTTCTTT
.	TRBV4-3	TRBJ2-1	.	CASSQASVGEQFF	TGCGCCAGCAGCCAAGCTAGCGTGGGTGAGCAGTTCTTC
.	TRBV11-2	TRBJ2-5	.	CASSPFQETQYF	TGTGCCAGCAGCCCGTTCCAGGAGACCCAGTACTTC